The T cell receptor (beta chain) under discussion was sequenced for a study of blood T cell repertoires in COVID-19. Overall study context: The study drew acute and convalescent COVID-19 samples from the United States, Italy and Spain. Sources were T cells, B-cell-depleted T cells, or PBMCs; the material itself was cDNA or gDNA.

Authors' data handling: Reference gene primers were amplified, and this amplification served to estimate nucleated cell counts. Repertoires were generated with immunoSEQ multiplex PCR, while TCRdb's copy carries only in-frame clones and drops some. That table is the source of V, J and clone size, and D and trimming were worked out from the DNA. The table includes around 160,000 clones, around 75% detected once. Looked up from germline, CDR1 is LGHDT and CDR2 is YNNKEL (reference sequence). The CDR3 length is 12 residues. V shed 3 bases and J shed 3 bases, with 6 bases lying between them. The specimen was peripheral blood. The TCR was taken from a woman of 80 years or more with acute or convalescent COVID-19. This rearrangement joins TRBV3-1 (or the pseudogene TRBV3-2) to TRBJ2-7; perhaps TRBD1 as D (5 bases). The CDR3, as DNA: TGTGCCAGCAGCCAGACAGACTACGAGCAGTACTTC. Translating gives CASSQTDYEQYF.